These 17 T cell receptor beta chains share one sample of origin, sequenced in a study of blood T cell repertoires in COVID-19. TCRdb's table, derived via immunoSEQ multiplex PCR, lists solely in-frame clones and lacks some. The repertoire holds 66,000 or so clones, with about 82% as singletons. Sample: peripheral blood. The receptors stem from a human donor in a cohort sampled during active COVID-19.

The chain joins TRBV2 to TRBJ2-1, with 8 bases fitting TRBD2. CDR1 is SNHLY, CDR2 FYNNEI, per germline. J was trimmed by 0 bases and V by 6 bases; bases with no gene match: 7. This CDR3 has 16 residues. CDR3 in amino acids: CASSSGGLVSYNEQFF. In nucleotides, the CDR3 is TGTGCCAGCAGCTCCGGGGGACTAGTCTCCTACAATGAGCAGTTCTTC.

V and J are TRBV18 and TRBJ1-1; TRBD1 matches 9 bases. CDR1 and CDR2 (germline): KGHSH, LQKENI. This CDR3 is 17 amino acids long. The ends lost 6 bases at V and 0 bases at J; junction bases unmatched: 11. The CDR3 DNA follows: TGTGCCAGCTCGCCTCGCGGGACAGGGATCGTGAACACTGAAGCTTTCTTT. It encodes CASSPRGTGIVNTEAFF.

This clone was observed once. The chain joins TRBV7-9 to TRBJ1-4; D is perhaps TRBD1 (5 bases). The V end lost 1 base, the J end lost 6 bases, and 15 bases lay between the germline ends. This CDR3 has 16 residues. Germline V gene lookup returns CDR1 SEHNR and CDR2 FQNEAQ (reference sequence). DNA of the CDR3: TGTGCCAGCAGCTTAGGACGGACATTTTTCCATGAAAAACTGTTTTTT. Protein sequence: CASSLGRTFFHEKLFF.

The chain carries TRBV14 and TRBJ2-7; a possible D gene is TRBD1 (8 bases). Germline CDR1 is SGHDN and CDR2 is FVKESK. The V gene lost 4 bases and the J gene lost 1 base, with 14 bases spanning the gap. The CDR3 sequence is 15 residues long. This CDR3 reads CASSRGQGGSYEQYF. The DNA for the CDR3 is TGTGCCAGCAGCCGCGGACAGGGAGGGTCCTACGAGCAGTACTTC.

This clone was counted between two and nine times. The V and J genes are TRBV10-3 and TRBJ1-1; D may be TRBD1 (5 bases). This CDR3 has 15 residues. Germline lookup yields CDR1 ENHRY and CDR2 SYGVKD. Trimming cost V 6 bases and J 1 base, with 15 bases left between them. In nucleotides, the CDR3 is TGTGCCATCAGCCCCCCAGGGAACTCGAACACTGAAGCTTTCTTT. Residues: CAISPPGNSNTEAFF.

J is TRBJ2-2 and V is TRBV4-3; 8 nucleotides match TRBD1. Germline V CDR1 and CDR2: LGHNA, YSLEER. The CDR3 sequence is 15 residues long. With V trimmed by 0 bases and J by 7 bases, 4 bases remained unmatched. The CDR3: CASSQDRGRVGELFF. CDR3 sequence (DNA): TGCGCCAGCAGCCAAGACAGGGGGCGCGTCGGGGAGCTGTTTTTT.

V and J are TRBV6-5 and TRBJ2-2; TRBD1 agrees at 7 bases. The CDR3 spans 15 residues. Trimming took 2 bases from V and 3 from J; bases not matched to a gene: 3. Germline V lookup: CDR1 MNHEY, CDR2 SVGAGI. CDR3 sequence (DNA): TGTGCCAGCAGTTACAGGGGGCAGGACACCGGGGAGCTGTTTTTT. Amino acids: CASSYRGQDTGELFF.

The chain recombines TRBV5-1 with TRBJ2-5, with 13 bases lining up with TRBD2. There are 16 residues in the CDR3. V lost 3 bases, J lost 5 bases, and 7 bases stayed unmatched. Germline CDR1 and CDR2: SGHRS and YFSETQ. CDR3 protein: CASSYGLAGVVETQYF. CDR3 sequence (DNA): TGCGCCAGCAGCTACGGACTAGCGGGAGTGGTGGAGACCCAGTACTTC.

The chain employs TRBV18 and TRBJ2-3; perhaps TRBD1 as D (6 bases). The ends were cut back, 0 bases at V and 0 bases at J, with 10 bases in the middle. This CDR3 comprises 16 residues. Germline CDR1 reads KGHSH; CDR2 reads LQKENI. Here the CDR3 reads CASSPPGTRSTDTQYF. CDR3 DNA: TGTGCCAGCTCACCACCCGGGACAAGGAGCACAGATACGCAGTATTTT.

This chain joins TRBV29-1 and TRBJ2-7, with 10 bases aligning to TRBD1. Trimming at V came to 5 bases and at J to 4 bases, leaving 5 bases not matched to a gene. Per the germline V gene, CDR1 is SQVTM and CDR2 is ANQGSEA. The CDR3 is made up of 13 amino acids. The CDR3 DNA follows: TGCAGCGTTTTGACAGGGGGCTTGTACGAGCAGTACTTC. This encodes CSVLTGGLYEQYF.

The CDR3: CASSLSLGQGIGYTF. CDR3 DNA: TGTGCCAGCAGTCTCTCCCTCGGACAGGGAATTGGCTACACCTTC. The chain recombines TRBV27 with TRBJ1-2, with 8 bases identical to TRBD1. The V gene's germline CDR1 is MNHEY and CDR2 SMNVEV (reference sequence). The CDR3 loop spans 15 amino acids. After removal of 5 bases from V and 7 bases from J, the junction contained 12 bases not matched to a gene.

The CDR3 nucleotides are TGTGCCAGCAGCTTCCGGCTAGCGGGAGTCGGCGAGCAGTTCTTC. Translated, it gives CASSFRLAGVGEQFF. The chain employs TRBV7-2 and TRBJ2-1, with 10 positions matching TRBD2. The CDR3 contains 15 residues. Trimming took 3 bases from V and 10 from J; bases not matched to a gene: 9. Germline CDR1 SGHTA, CDR2 FQGNSA.

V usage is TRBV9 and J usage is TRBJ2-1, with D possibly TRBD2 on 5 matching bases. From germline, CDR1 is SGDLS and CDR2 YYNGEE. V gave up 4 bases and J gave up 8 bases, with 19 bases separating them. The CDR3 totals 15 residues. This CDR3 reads CASSQRPFGSDEQFF. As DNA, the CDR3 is TGTGCCAGCAGCCAAAGACCCTTTGGTAGCGATGAGCAGTTCTTC.

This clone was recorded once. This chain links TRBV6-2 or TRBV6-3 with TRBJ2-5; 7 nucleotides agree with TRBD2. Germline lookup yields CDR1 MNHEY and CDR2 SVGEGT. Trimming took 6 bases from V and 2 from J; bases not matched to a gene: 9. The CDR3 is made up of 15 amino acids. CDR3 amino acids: CASSLLSSGQETQYF. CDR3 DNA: TGTGCCAGCAGCCTCCTATCTAGCGGACAAGAGACCCAGTACTTC.

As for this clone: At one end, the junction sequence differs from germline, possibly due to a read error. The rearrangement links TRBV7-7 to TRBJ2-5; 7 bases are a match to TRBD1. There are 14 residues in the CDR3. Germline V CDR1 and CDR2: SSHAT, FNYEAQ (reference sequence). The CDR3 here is CASSFSRGQETQYF. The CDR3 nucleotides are TGTGCTAGCAGCTTTTCCAGGGGGCAAGAGACCCAGTACTTC.

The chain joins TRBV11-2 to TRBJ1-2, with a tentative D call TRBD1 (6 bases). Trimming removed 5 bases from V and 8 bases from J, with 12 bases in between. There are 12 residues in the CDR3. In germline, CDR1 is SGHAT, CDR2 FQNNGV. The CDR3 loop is CASSHTGLGYTF. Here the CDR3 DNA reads TGTGCCAGCAGCCATACAGGGCTCGGCTACACCTTC.

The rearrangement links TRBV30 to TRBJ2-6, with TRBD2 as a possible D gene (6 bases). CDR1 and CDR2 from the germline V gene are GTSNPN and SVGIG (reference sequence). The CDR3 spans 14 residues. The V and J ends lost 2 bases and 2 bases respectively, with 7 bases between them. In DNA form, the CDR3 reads TGTGCCTGGAGTACGGGGGCTGGGGCCAACGTCCTGACTTTC. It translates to CAWSTGAGANVLTF.